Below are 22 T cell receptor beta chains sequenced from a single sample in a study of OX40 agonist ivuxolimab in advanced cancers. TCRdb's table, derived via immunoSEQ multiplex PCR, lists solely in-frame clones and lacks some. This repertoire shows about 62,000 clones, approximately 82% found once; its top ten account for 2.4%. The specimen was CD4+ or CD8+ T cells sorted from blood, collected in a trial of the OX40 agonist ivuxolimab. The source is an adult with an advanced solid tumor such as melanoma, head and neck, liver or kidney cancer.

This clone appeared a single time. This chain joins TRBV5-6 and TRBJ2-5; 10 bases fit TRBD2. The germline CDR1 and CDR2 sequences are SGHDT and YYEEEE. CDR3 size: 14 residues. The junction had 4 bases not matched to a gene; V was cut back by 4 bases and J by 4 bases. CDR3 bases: TGTGCCAGCAGCATAAGCGGGGGGGCAGAGACCCAGTACTTC. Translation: CASSISGGAETQYF.

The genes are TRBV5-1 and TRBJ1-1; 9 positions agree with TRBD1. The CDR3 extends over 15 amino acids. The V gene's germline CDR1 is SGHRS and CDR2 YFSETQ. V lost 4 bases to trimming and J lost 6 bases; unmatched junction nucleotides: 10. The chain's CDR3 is CASSLTGGAMAEAFF. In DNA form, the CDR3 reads TGCGCCAGCAGCCTTACAGGGGGCGCGATGGCTGAAGCTTTCTTT.

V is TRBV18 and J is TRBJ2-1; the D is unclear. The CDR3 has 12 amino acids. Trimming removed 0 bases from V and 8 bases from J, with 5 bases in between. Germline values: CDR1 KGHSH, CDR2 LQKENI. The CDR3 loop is CASSPPSYEQFF. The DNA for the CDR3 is TGTGCCAGCTCACCACCCTCCTATGAGCAGTTCTTC.

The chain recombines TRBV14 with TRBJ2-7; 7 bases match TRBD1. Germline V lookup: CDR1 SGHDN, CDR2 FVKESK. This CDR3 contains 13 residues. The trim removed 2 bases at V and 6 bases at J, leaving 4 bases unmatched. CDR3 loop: CASSQTTGSEQYF. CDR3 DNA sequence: TGTGCCAGCAGCCAAACGACAGGGAGCGAGCAGTACTTC.

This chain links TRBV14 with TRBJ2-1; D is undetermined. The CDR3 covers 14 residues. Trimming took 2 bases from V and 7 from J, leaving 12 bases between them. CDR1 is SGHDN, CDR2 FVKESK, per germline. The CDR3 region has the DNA TGTGCCAGCAGCCAACAGCTACCATCTAATGAGCAGTTCTTC. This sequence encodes CASSQQLPSNEQFF.

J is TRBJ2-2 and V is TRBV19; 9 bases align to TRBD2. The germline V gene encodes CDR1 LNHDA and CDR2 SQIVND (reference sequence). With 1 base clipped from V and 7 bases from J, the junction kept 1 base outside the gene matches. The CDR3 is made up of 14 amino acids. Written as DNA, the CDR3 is TGTGCCAGTAGTATAGTAGCGGGGGTCGGGGAGCTGTTTTTT. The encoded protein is CASSIVAGVGELFF.

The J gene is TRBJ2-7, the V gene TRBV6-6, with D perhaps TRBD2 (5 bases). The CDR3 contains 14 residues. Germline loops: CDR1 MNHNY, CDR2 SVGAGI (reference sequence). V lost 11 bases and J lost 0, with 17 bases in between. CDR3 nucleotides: TGTGCCGTCATGAGGGAAGGGTCCTCCTACGAGCAGTACTTC. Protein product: CAVMREGSSYEQYF.

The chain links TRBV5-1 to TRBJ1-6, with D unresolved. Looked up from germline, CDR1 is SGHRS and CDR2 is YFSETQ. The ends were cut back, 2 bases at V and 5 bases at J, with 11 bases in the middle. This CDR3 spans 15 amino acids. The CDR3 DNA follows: TGCGCCAGCAGCTTTGACGGCCGGCATAATTCACCCCTCCACTTT. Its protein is CASSFDGRHNSPLHF.

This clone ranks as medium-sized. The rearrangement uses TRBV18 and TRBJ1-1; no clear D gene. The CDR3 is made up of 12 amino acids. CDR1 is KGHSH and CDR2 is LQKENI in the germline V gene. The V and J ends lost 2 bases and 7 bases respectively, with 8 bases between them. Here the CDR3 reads CASSPETSEAFF. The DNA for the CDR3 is TGTGCCAGCTCACCAGAGACCAGTGAAGCTTTCTTT.

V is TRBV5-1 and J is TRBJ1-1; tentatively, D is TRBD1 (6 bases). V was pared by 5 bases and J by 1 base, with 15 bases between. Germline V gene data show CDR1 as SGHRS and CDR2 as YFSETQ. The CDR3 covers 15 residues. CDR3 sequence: CASSITPTGNTEAFF. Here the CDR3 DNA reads TGCGCCAGCAGTATTACCCCGACAGGGAACACTGAAGCTTTCTTT.

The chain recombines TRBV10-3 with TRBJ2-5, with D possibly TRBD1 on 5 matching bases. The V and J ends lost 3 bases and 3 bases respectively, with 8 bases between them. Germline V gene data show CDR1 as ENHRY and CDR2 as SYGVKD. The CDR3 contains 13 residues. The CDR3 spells CAISDQGKETQYF. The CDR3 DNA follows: TGTGCCATCAGTGACCAGGGAAAAGAGACCCAGTACTTC.

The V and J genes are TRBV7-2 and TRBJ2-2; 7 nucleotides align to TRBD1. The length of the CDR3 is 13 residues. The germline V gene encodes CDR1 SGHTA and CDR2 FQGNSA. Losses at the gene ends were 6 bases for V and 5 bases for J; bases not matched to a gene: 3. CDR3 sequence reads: CASSLQGTGELFF. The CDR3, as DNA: TGTGCCAGCAGTTTACAGGGGACCGGGGAGCTGTTTTTT.

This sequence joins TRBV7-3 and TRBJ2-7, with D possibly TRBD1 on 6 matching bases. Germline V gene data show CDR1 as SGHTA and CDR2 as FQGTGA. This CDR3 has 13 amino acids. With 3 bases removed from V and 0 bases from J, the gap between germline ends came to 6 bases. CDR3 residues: CASSLGASYEQYF. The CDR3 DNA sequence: TGTGCCAGCAGCTTGGGGGCCTCCTACGAGCAGTACTTC.

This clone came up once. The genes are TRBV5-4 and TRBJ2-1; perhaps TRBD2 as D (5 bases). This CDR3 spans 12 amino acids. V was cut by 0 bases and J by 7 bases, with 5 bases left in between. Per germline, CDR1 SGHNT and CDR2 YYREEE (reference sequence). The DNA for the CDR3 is TGTGCCAGCAGCTTGGCGGGAAATGAGCAGTTCTTC. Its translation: CASSLAGNEQFF.

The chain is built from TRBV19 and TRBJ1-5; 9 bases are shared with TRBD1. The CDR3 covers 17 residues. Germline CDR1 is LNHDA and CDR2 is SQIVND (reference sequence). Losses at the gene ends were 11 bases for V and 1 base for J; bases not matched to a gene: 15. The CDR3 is CAPTPDRGAGSNQPQHF. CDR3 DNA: TGTGCCCCCACCCCGGACAGGGGTGCAGGAAGCAATCAGCCCCAGCATTTT. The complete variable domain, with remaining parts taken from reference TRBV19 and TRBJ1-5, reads DGGITQSPKYLFRKEGQNVTLSCEQNLNHDAMYWYRQDPGQGLRLIYYSQIVNDFQKGDIAEGYSVSREKKESFPLTVTSAQKNPTAFYLCAPTPDRGAGSNQPQHFGDGTRLSIL.

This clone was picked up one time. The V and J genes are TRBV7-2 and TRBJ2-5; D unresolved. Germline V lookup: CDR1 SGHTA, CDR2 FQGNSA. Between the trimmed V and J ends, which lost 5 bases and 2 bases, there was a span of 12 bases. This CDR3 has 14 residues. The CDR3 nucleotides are TGTGCCAGCAGCCTCGGAAGGAAACAAGAGACCCAGTACTTC. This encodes CASSLGRKQETQYF.

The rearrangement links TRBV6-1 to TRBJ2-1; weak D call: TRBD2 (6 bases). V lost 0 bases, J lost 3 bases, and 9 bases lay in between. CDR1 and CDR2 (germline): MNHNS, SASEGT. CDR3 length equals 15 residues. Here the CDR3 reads CASSEAAGNYNEQFF. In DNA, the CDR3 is TGTGCCAGCAGTGAAGCGGCGGGAAACTACAATGAGCAGTTCTTC.

CDR3 region: CASSVVSERGAFF. In DNA, the CDR3 is TGTGCCAGCAGCGTAGTGAGTGAGAGGGGGGCTTTCTTT. This rearrangement joins TRBV9 to TRBJ1-1; the D gene is possibly TRBD1 (6 bases). This CDR3 region has 13 residues. V lost 0 bases to trimming and J lost 11 bases, with 14 bases between them. Germline V gene data show CDR1 as SGDLS and CDR2 as YYNGEE.

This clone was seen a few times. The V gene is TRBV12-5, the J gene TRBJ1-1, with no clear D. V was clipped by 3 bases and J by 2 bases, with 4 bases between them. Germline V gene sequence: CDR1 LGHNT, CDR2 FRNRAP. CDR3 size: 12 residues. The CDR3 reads CASGFSNTEAFF. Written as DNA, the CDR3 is TGTGCTAGTGGTTTTTCCAACACTGAAGCTTTCTTT.

The CDR3 loop is CASSLATGSGTDTQYF. CDR3 coding DNA: TGCGCCAGCAGCTTGGCGACAGGGTCGGGCACAGATACGCAGTATTTT. The genes are TRBV5-1 and TRBJ2-3; the match to TRBD1 covers 7 bases. The CDR3 is 16 amino acids. CDR1 is SGHRS and CDR2 is YFSETQ in the germline V gene. V was clipped by 0 bases and J by 1 base; unmatched bases: 5. The full variable domain, completed using reference TRBV5-1 and TRBJ2-3, is KAGVTQTPRYLIKTRGQQVTLSCSPISGHRSVSWYQQTPGQGLQFLFEYFSETQRNKGNFPGRFSGRQFSNSRSEMNVSTLELGDSALYLCASSLATGSGTDTQYFGPGTRLTVL.

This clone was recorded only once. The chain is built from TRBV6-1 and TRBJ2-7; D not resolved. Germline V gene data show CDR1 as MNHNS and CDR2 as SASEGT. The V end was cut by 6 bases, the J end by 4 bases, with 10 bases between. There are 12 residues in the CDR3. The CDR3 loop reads CASRFTEYEQYF. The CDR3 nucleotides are TGTGCCAGCAGGTTCACGGAGTACGAGCAGTACTTC.

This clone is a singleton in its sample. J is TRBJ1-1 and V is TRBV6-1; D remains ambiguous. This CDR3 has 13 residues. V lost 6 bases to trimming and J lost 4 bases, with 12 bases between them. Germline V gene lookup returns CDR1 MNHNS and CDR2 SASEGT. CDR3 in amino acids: CASREPGGTEAFF. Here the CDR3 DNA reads TGTGCCAGCAGGGAACCAGGAGGCACTGAAGCTTTCTTT.